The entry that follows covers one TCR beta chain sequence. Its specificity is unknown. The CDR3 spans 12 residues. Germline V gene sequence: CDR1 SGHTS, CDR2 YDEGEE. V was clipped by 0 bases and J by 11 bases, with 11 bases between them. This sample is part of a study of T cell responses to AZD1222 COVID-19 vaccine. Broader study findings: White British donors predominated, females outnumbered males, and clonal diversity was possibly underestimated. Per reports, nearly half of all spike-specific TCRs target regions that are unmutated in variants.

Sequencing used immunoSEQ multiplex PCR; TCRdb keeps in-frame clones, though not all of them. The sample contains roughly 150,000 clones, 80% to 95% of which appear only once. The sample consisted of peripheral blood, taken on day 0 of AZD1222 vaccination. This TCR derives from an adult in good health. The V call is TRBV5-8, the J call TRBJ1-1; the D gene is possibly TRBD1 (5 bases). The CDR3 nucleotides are TGTGCCAGCAGCTTGGCCAAGGGGCTGGCTTTCTTT. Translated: CASSLAKGLAFF.